This T cell receptor beta chain was documented in a study of T cell responses to AZD1222 COVID-19 vaccine. General study results and limits: Only 5 or 6 individuals given AZD1222 were seropositive at baseline.

This clone turned up a few times. Its antigen remains unknown. CDR3 length: 15 residues. The germline gives CDR1 LNHNV, CDR2 YYDKDF (reference sequence). V lost 5 bases, J lost 0 bases, and 12 bases lay in between. Sequenced by immunoSEQ multiplex PCR; TCRdb stores in-frame clones only, minus some. The sample comprises fewer than 200,000 clones, approximately 88% of which are singletons, and 0.85% to 1.1% rests with the top ten. The sample in question was peripheral blood, obtained 28 days after the second AZD1222 dose. The sequence was obtained from an adult who received the AZD1222 COVID-19 vaccine. The chain carries TRBV15 and TRBJ2-3, with D maybe TRBD1 (5 bases). CDR3 nucleotides: TGTGCCACCAGCGCAGGACACCTTAGCACAGATACGCAGTATTTT. It translates to CATSAGHLSTDTQYF.